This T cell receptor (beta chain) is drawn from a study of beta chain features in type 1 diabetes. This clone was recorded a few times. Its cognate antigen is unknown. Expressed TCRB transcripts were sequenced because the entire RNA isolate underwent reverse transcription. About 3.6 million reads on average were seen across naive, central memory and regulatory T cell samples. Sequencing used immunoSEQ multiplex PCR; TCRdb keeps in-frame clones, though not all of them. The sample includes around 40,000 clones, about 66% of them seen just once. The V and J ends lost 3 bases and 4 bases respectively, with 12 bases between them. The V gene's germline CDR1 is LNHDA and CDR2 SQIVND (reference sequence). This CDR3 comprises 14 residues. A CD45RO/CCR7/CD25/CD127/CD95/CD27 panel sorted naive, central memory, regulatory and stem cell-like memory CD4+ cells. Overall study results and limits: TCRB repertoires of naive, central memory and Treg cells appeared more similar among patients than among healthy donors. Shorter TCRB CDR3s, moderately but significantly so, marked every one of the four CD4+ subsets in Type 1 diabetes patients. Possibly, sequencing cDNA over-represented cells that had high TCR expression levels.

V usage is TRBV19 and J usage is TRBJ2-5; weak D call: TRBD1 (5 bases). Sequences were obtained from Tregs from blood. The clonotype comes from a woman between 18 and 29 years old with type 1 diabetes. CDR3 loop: CASSIGAGPETQYF. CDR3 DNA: TGTGCCAGTAGTATTGGGGCAGGTCCAGAGACCCAGTACTTC. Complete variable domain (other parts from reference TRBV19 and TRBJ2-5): DGGITQSPKYLFRKEGQNVTLSCEQNLNHDAMYWYRQDPGQGLRLIYYSQIVNDFQKGDIAEGYSVSREKKESFPLTVTSAQKNPTAFYLCASSIGAGPETQYFGPGTRLLVL.